Following are 30 T cell receptor beta chains from one sample sequenced in a study of T cells expressing NK-cell markers. TCRdb reprocessed the 5' RACE reads and stores each CDR3 protein as one record, lacking DNA. The table lists about 390,000 distinct CDR3 sequences. Sequences were obtained from blood T cells: a sorted CD56 or NKG2C T cell subset, CD4+ or CD8+ T cells, or bulk PBMC T cells (not recorded which). These receptor sequences come from a woman in her forties or fifties in good health.

The chain links TRBV9 to TRBJ1-5; TCRdb designates TRBD1, a call that cannot be tested without DNA. CDR3 length: 15 residues. Germline CDR1 and CDR2: SGDLS and YYNGEE. The chain's CDR3 is CASSVSTGENQPQHF.

J is TRBJ2-4 and V is TRBV2; the D call of TRBD1 rests on TCRdb alone, since no DNA is present to check it. CDR1 SNHLY and CDR2 FYNNEI come from the germline V gene. CDR3 size: 16 residues. The CDR3 is CASSGGGEFAKNIQYF.

The gene calls are TRBV13 and TRBJ2-7. CDR3 length: 14 residues. Germline lookup yields CDR1 PRHDT and CDR2 FYEKMQ (reference sequence). The CDR3 region is CASSFADRSYEQYF. The full variable domain, rest sourced from reference TRBV13 and TRBJ2-7, is AAGVIQSPRHLIKEKRETATLKCYPIPRHDTVYWYQQGPGQDPQFLISFYEKMQSDKGSIPDRFSAQQFSDYHSELNMSSLELGDSALYFCASSFADRSYEQYFGPGTRLTVT.

This chain joins TRBV5-1 and TRBJ1-1; checking the TCRdb D call of TRBD1 is not possible without DNA. The CDR3 runs to 14 residues. Germline V gives CDR1 SGHRS, CDR2 YFSETQ. CDR3 protein: CASNRDRLNTEAFF.

The chain employs TRBV25-1 and TRBJ2-3; TCRdb gives TRBD2 as the D gene, but with no DNA this cannot be confirmed. Germline lookup yields CDR1 MGHDK and CDR2 SYGVNS. This CDR3 is 16 amino acids long. CDR3 in amino acids: CASSALTSSSTDTQYF.

This chain uses TRBV12-5 with TRBJ2-7. The germline V gene has CDR1 LGHNT and CDR2 FRNRAP. This CDR3 contains 14 residues. This chain's CDR3 is CASGLATGTIEQYF.

The chain has TRBV2 and TRBJ2-3; the D call from TCRdb, TRBD1, cannot be confirmed without DNA. This CDR3 has 17 residues. Germline CDR1 reads SNHLY; CDR2 reads FYNNEI. This CDR3 is CASSEGGTVRGMDTQYF.

This chain uses TRBV6-2 or TRBV6-3 with TRBJ1-1; the TCRdb D gene call, TRBD1, has no DNA to confirm it. This CDR3 spans 13 amino acids. Germline lookup yields CDR1 MNHEY and CDR2 SVGEGT. CDR3 loop: CASSWGTGGEAFF.

The CDR3 protein is CASSGEWSYNEQFF. This chain joins TRBV3-1 and TRBJ2-1; absent DNA, TCRdb's TRBD2 call cannot be checked. The CDR3 sequence is 14 residues long. Germline V lookup: CDR1 LGHDT, CDR2 YNNKEL (reference sequence).

The chain employs TRBV5-1 and TRBJ2-5. The CDR3 extends over 14 amino acids. The germline CDR1 and CDR2 sequences are SGHRS and YFSETQ. CDR3 loop: CASSLSQSQETQYF.

CDR3 amino acids: CASSQRSAGGNTGELFF. This sequence joins TRBV7-9 and TRBJ2-2; lacking DNA, the TRBD2 call made by TCRdb goes unchecked. There are 17 residues in the CDR3. Germline values: CDR1 SEHNR, CDR2 FQNEAQ (reference sequence).

This chain joins TRBV29-1 and TRBJ2-2; the D call of TRBD2 rests on TCRdb alone, since no DNA is present to check it. This CDR3 region has 14 residues. Germline CDR1 reads SQVTM; CDR2 reads ANQGSEA. CDR3 sequence reads: CSVASEAGTGELFF.

The chain recombines TRBV11-2 with TRBJ2-1; the TCRdb call, TRBD2, lacks DNA for checking. There are 14 residues in the CDR3. Germline CDR1 reads SGHAT; CDR2 reads FQNNGV. The CDR3 loop reads CASSLVVGGPSPFF.

This chain joins TRBV20-1 and TRBJ1-2; the D gene TCRdb calls, TRBD1, cannot be checked with no DNA. CDR1 and CDR2 (germline): DFQATT, SNEGSKA (reference sequence). CDR3 length: 15 residues. The CDR3 sequence is CSARDQVRGPYGYTF.

The V and J genes are TRBV12-3 or TRBV12-4 and TRBJ2-5. This CDR3 has 12 amino acids. The CDR3 is CASSSLLETQYF.

The CDR3: CASSLTAGGGLSGANVLTF. This chain joins TRBV7-3 and TRBJ2-6; TCRdb returns TRBD1, unconfirmable since there is no DNA. The germline V gene encodes CDR1 SGHTA and CDR2 FQGTGA. This CDR3 contains 19 residues.

The J gene is TRBJ1-1, the V gene TRBV6-5; TCRdb lists TRBD1, though no DNA is available to test this call. The CDR3 is made up of 15 amino acids. Germline V gene data show CDR1 as MNHEY and CDR2 as SVGAGI. CDR3 sequence reads: CASSYSIGQSLEAFF.

The V gene is TRBV4-1, the J gene TRBJ2-1; TCRdb indicates TRBD2, and absent DNA this call remains unverified. Germline V gene sequence: CDR1 MGHRA, CDR2 YSYEKL. The CDR3 length is 17 residues. CDR3 amino acids: CASSQERGLKGGSEQFF.

The chain combines TRBV10-2 with TRBJ2-7; TCRdb designates TRBD1, a call that cannot be tested without DNA. The CDR3 is 15 amino acids. Germline loops: CDR1 WSHSY, CDR2 SAAADI. CDR3 residues: CASKLAGGGGYEQYF.

This chain links TRBV29-1 with TRBJ2-1. Germline V gives CDR1 SQVTM, CDR2 ANQGSEA. This CDR3 comprises 14 residues. This chain's CDR3 is CSVTGDRVYNEQFF.

This chain connects TRBV10-3 to TRBJ2-7; with no DNA, the TCRdb D assignment of TRBD2 cannot be verified. CDR3 length: 14 amino acids. CDR1 and CDR2 from the germline V gene are ENHRY and SYGVKD. This CDR3 reads CAISERAGPYEQYF.

The chain's CDR3 is CASSLEGFYEQYF. The rearrangement uses TRBV4-1 and TRBJ2-7. Per germline, CDR1 MGHRA and CDR2 YSYEKL. CDR3 length: 13 amino acids.

The chain couples TRBV5-8 to TRBJ2-5; TCRdb's D call, TRBD1, is unchecked because there is no DNA. Germline CDR1 is SGHTS and CDR2 is YDEGEE. The CDR3 runs 13 residues. CDR3 sequence: CASSPWSSGTQYF.

V gene TRBV6-5 combines with J gene TRBJ2-3; TCRdb names TRBD1, which stays unverified in the absence of DNA. The CDR3 covers 15 residues. Germline assignment: CDR1 MNHEY and CDR2 SVGAGI. This chain's CDR3 is CASATGLSSTDTQYF.

The chain is built from TRBV5-1 and TRBJ1-1. In germline, CDR1 is SGHRS, CDR2 YFSETQ. The CDR3 extends over 16 amino acids. CDR3 protein: CASSLGPRGPLTEAFF. Using reference TRBV5-1 and TRBJ1-1 for the parts outside the CDR3, the full variable domain is KAGVTQTPRYLIKTRGQQVTLSCSPISGHRSVSWYQQTPGQGLQFLFEYFSETQRNKGNFPGRFSGRQFSNSRSEMNVSTLELGDSALYLCASSLGPRGPLTEAFFGQGTRLTVV.

CDR3: CASSQDQWGLATHTGELFF. The chain combines TRBV3-1 with TRBJ2-2; no DNA is available, so the TRBD2 call from TCRdb remains unchecked. The CDR3 runs 19 residues. Germline-derived CDR1 and CDR2 are LGHDT and YNNKEL (reference sequence).

The genes are TRBV5-5 and TRBJ1-5; the D call of TRBD1 rests on TCRdb alone, since no DNA is present to check it. This CDR3 region has 15 residues. Germline V gene data show CDR1 as SGHKS and CDR2 as YYEKEE (reference sequence). The CDR3 region is CASSLAGANNQPQHF.

The chain uses TRBV12-3 or TRBV12-4 and TRBJ2-1; TCRdb's D call, TRBD1, is unchecked because there is no DNA. CDR3 length equals 15 residues. The chain's CDR3 is CASSLARGANNEQFF.

The genes are TRBV2 and TRBJ2-5; TCRdb proposes TRBD2, but this gene call is untestable without DNA. The CDR3 covers 15 residues. Germline CDR1 reads SNHLY; CDR2 reads FYNNEI. CDR3 sequence: CASKVLSGRGETQYF.

The gene calls are TRBV11-2 and TRBJ2-1. CDR1 SGHAT and CDR2 FQNNGV come from the germline V gene. CDR3 length: 11 residues. Here the CDR3 reads CASKSIHEQFF.